Given below is one T cell receptor beta chain in context. The record originates from a study of blood T cell repertoires in COVID-19. This table comes from immunoSEQ multiplex PCR, and its TCRdb copy is limited to in-frame clones, with some not included. The sample consists of approximately 230,000 clones, around 89% of them appearing once. Germline V gene lookup returns CDR1 LNHDA and CDR2 SQIVND (reference sequence). V was pared by 5 bases and J by 2 bases, with 5 bases of the junction left unmatched. CDR3 size: 16 residues. Material: peripheral blood. V is TRBV19 and J is TRBJ2-2; TRBD2 aligns across 10 bases. The clonotype comes from a woman between 25 and 40 years old with COVID-19, enrolled during active disease. CDR3: CASSEELAGNTGELFF. The CDR3 bases are TGTGCCAGTAGTGAAGAACTAGCGGGAAACACCGGGGAGCTGTTTTTT.